Shown below are 14 T cell receptor beta chains from a single sample sequenced in a study of blood T cells in healthy people across ages. PCR was performed a second time for about 6 to 11 cycles using a sample-barcoded 5' primer and a J-beta primer mix. TCRdb ran MiXCR on the 5' RACE reads and lists one entry per CDR3 protein. The repertoire consists of more than 450,000 distinct CDR3 sequences, with about 27% occurring once and the leading ten covering under 4.5%. The data were also submitted as part of a second study, on T cells of mothers and their children.

The sequenced sample was blood. The receptor set was obtained from a boy aged 2-9 years in good health.

This clonotype was counted between two and nine times. In nucleotides, the CDR3 is TGTGCCAGCAGCGAAAGGACAGTGGGGAACACTGAAGCTTTCTTT. This encodes CASSERTVGNTEAFF. The chain joins TRBV6-6 to TRBJ1-1; possible D gene TRBD1, 6 bases. In germline, CDR1 is MNHNY, CDR2 SVGAGI (reference sequence). The ends were cut back, 6 bases at V and 1 base at J, with 15 bases in the middle. There are 15 residues in the CDR3.

V and J are TRBV9 and TRBJ2-6, with unresolved D. This CDR3 region has 16 residues. The V gene lost 4 bases and the J gene lost 1 base, with 12 bases spanning the gap. Germline V gene data show CDR1 as SGDLS and CDR2 as YYNGEE. This CDR3 reads CASSLTTVSGANVLTF. The CDR3 coding sequence is TGTGCCAGCAGCCTAACTACTGTATCTGGGGCCAACGTCCTGACTTTC.

This clonotype was recorded a few times. The genes are TRBV13 and TRBJ2-5; D possibly corresponds to TRBD2 (5 bases). The V end was cut by 2 bases, the J end by 11 bases, with 18 bases between. Germline CDR1 and CDR2: PRHDT and FYEKMQ (reference sequence). This CDR3 comprises 14 residues. In nucleotides, the CDR3 is TGTGCCAGCAGCTTACGCGGGTCCCAAAACGTACAGTACTTC. It is translated as CASSLRGSQNVQYF.

The rearrangement uses TRBV29-1 and TRBJ1-1, with D perhaps TRBD1 (6 bases). The V and J ends lost 1 base and 5 bases respectively, with 20 bases between them. CDR3 length: 16 amino acids. CDR1 SQVTM and CDR2 ANQGSEA come from the germline V gene. The CDR3 DNA is TGCAGCGTTGAAGGGACAGCAGTCCCACGGAGGACTGAAGCTTTCTTT. Its protein is CSVEGTAVPRRTEAFF.

This clonotype has more than one count but fewer than ten. The V call is TRBV7-9, the J call TRBJ2-5; 8 nucleotides match TRBD2. The CDR3 is 18 amino acids. The V gene end was trimmed by 3 bases and the J gene end by 2 bases; junction bases not matched to a gene: 14. Germline CDR1 reads SEHNR; CDR2 reads FQNEAQ (reference sequence). The CDR3 region has the DNA TGTGCCAGCAGCTTCCCATTGGGGACTAGGGTTAAGCAAGAGACCCAGTACTTC. As protein: CASSFPLGTRVKQETQYF.

The chain recombines TRBV5-1 with TRBJ2-2; D is uncertain. CDR3 length equals 16 residues. Trimming took off 0 bases at V and 7 bases at J, with 16 bases between the two ends. Looked up from germline, CDR1 is SGHRS and CDR2 is YFSETQ. CDR3 protein: CASSLAGRPRVGELFF. The CDR3, as DNA: TGCGCCAGCAGCTTGGCGGGCAGGCCCCGGGTCGGGGAGCTGTTTTTT.

This chain links TRBV29-1 with TRBJ2-1; D tentatively reads TRBD1 or TRBD2 (5 bases each). CDR1 and CDR2 from the germline V gene are SQVTM and ANQGSEA. V was pared by 1 base and J by 1 base, with 14 bases between. The CDR3 extends over 16 amino acids. CDR3 protein: CSVEGPRGESYNEQFF. CDR3 DNA sequence: TGCAGCGTTGAAGGCCCAAGGGGAGAGTCCTACAATGAGCAGTTCTTC.

The genes are TRBV6-1 and TRBJ2-1, with 12 bases fitting TRBD2. The J call could be wrong; TRBJ2-5 is a better fit for the DNA end. The length of the CDR3 is 17 residues. Per the germline V gene, CDR1 is MNHNS and CDR2 is SASEGT. The CDR3 here is CASSLSRLAGVSETQYF. The CDR3, as DNA: TGTGCCAGCAGTCTCTCCCGACTAGCGGGAGTCTCCGAGACCCAGTACTTC.

There are many counts of this clonotype. This chain links TRBV4-3 with TRBJ2-4, with 14 nucleotides matching TRBD2. Germline CDR1 and CDR2: LGHNA and YSLEER. The V segment lost 3 bases and the J segment 6 bases; nucleotides outside the gene matches: 1. The CDR3 is 15 residues long. The CDR3 region has the DNA TGCGCCAGCAGCCATGGACTAGCGGGAGGAAACATTCAGTACTTC. It specifies CASSHGLAGGNIQYF.

This clonotype was recorded many times. The V call is TRBV9, the J call TRBJ1-4; D call uncertain. V lost 0 bases to trimming and J lost 0 bases, with 9 bases between them. The germline V gene encodes CDR1 SGDLS and CDR2 YYNGEE. This CDR3 spans 16 amino acids. CDR3: CASSVGAVPTNEKLFF. In DNA form, the CDR3 reads TGTGCCAGCAGCGTAGGGGCAGTCCCAACTAATGAAAAACTGTTTTTT.

The gene calls are TRBV12-3 or TRBV12-4 and TRBJ1-2, with D uncertain. V was cut by 5 bases and J by 4 bases, with 14 bases left in between. The CDR3 loop spans 14 amino acids. The CDR3 nucleotides read TGTGCCAGCAGTCCCTCCCCGGGATCCTATGGCTACACCTTC. Protein: CASSPSPGSYGYTF.

In its sample, this clonotype was seen a few times. This rearrangement joins TRBV28 to TRBJ1-2, with no clear D. This CDR3 has 14 residues. Germline assignment: CDR1 MDHEN and CDR2 SYDVKM. V was pared by 2 bases and J by 2 bases, with 9 bases between. The CDR3 sequence is CASSLVIGNYGYTF. The CDR3 DNA sequence: TGTGCCAGCAGTTTAGTGATCGGGAACTATGGCTACACCTTC.

This clonotype was found a few times. The rearrangement joins TRBV9 to TRBJ1-1; 7 bases map to TRBD1. V was pared by 4 bases and J by 0 bases, with 3 bases of the junction left unmatched. The CDR3 sequence is 14 residues long. Germline V CDR1 and CDR2: SGDLS, YYNGEE. CDR3 protein: CASSMGQLNTEAFF. CDR3 in DNA: TGTGCCAGCAGCATGGGACAGCTGAACACTGAAGCTTTCTTT.

This clonotype was observed a handful of times. CDR3 loop: CASSQAGGRNYGYTF. The DNA of the CDR3 is TGTGCCAGCAGCCAGGCTGGGGGCAGAAACTATGGCTACACCTTC. The V gene is TRBV3-1, the J gene TRBJ1-2, with D possibly matching TRBD1 (6 bases). The CDR3 covers 15 residues. V dropped 3 bases and J dropped 2 bases, with 13 bases sitting between them. Germline CDR1 is LGHDT and CDR2 is YNNKEL (reference sequence).